The 8 T cell receptor beta chains reported below all come from one sample, sequenced in a study of cytomegalovirus exposure and HLA in healthy donors. Amplification used 60 Vbeta primers and 13 Jbeta primers. The repertoire was sequenced with immunoSEQ multiplex PCR; TCRdb's copy has only in-frame clones and lacks some. The sample gives some 90,000 clones, more than 65% of which show up once; about 2.9% is in the top ten. The sequencing input was PBMCs. The receptors shown here come from a man aged 30-40 years in good health and CMV-seronegative.

A word on this clone: At the DNA level, this CDR3 is encoded by other sequences in the same sample as well. This chain links TRBV30 with TRBJ1-1; D not resolved. Trimming removed 0 bases from V and 4 bases from J, with 24 bases in between. This CDR3 contains 18 residues. Germline V lookup: CDR1 GTSNPN, CDR2 SVGIG (reference sequence). The CDR3 sequence is CAWSVWSVTLSAITEAFF. CDR3 nucleotides: TGTGCCTGGAGTGTATGGTCTGTGACACTGTCTGCTATCACTGAAGCTTTCTTT.

The chain carries TRBV9 and TRBJ1-1; D gene ambiguous. The germline V gene encodes CDR1 SGDLS and CDR2 YYNGEE. This CDR3 is 15 amino acids long. The V gene lost 0 bases and the J gene lost 1 base, with 10 bases spanning the gap. The CDR3 sequence is CASSVAGSGNTEAFF. In nucleotides, the CDR3 is TGTGCCAGCAGCGTAGCGGGGTCGGGGAACACTGAAGCTTTCTTT.

This chain links TRBV6-1 with TRBJ1-2; 9 positions agree with TRBD1. Per the germline V gene, CDR1 is MNHNS and CDR2 is SASEGT. V was clipped by 3 bases and J by 7 bases; unmatched bases: 9. The CDR3 loop spans 15 amino acids. The CDR3 bases are TGTGCCAGCAGTGACTTAGGACAGGGGTACTCTGGCTACACCTTC. Residues: CASSDLGQGYSGYTF.

The table lists this clone with a few counts. The V and J genes are TRBV6-1 and TRBJ1-1; D not certain. There are 14 residues in the CDR3. Trimming stripped 5 bases from V and 13 bases from J, with 23 bases between. CDR1 is MNHNS and CDR2 is SASEGT in the germline V gene. The CDR3 reads CASSSSRSVVVGFF. CDR3 in DNA: TGTGCCAGCAGTTCATCTCGATCCGTGGTGGTCGGTTTCTTT.

This chain uses TRBV6-1 with TRBJ1-2; no clear D. Germline V CDR1 and CDR2: MNHNS, SASEGT. V lost 4 bases and J lost 11, with 14 bases in between. The CDR3 contains 12 residues. The CDR3 here is CASSVLDTGYTF. The CDR3 DNA sequence: TGTGCCAGCAGTGTCTTAGATACCGGGTACACCTTC.

The DNA for the CDR3 is TGTGCCAGCAGCTTAGTAAGGGGCGGTAACTATGGCTACACCTTC. Encoded protein: CASSLVRGGNYGYTF. V usage is TRBV7-2 and J usage is TRBJ1-2; TRBD1 is a possible D gene (5 bases). This CDR3 contains 15 residues. The V gene's germline CDR1 is SGHTA and CDR2 FQGNSA. Trimming shortened V by 1 base and J by 1 base, and 10 bases separated the two germline ends.

This clone was detected only a few times. The chain links TRBV7-9 to TRBJ1-1; 8 bases line up with TRBD1. Germline V gene lookup returns CDR1 SEHNR and CDR2 FQNEAQ (reference sequence). The trim removed 5 bases at V and 5 bases at J, leaving 10 bases unmatched. The CDR3 covers 15 residues. CDR3 amino acids: CASSVPQGAKTEAFF. In nucleotides, the CDR3 is TGTGCCAGCAGCGTACCCCAGGGGGCCAAGACTGAAGCTTTCTTT.

This rearrangement joins TRBV19 to TRBJ2-3; the D gene is possibly TRBD2 (5 bases). The CDR3 runs 14 residues. Germline V gives CDR1 LNHDA, CDR2 SQIVND (reference sequence). V lost 5 bases to trimming and J lost 2 bases, with 11 bases between them. This CDR3 reads CASSGGGPTDTQYF. The CDR3 bases are TGTGCCAGTAGTGGCGGAGGCCCCACAGATACGCAGTATTTT.